These 3 T cell receptor beta chains came from one sample sequenced in a study of cytomegalovirus exposure and HLA in healthy donors (dated by TCRdb to about 2017). The receptor library was made with the immunoSEQ multiplex PCR assay. The multiplex PCR relied on a mix of 60 forward primers for TCR Vbeta segments and 13 reverse primers for TCR Jbeta segments. TCRdb took this table from immuneACCESS and kept in-frame rearrangements with V and J called. Such tables lack part of the clones; where checked against another copy, unresolved V genes explain under half of the gap, and the rest is unexplained. This sample is represented by tens of thousands of clones; around 85% of them were singletons. 1% to 1.5% of the sample belongs to the ten largest clones. The specimen was PBMCs. These receptor sequences come from a girl under 10 years old in good health and CMV-seropositive.

This rearrangement joins TRBV5-1 to TRBJ1-1; TRBD1 aligns across 8 bases. The CDR3 is 14 residues long. V trimming: 4 bases; J trimming: 3 bases; junction bases outside the gene matches: 5. The germline CDR1 and CDR2 sequences are SGHRS and YFSETQ. DNA for the CDR3: TGCGCCAGCAGCCAAGGGACAGGATACACTGAAGCTTTCTTT. It encodes CASSQGTGYTEAFF.

The V call is TRBV5-6, the J call TRBJ1-5; D is undetermined. CDR3 length equals 14 residues. Germline V CDR1 and CDR2: SGHDT, YYEEEE. V gave up 0 bases and J gave up 2 bases, with 6 bases separating them. The CDR3 is CASSLVRGNQPQHF. CDR3 bases: TGTGCCAGCAGCTTGGTGAGAGGCAATCAGCCCCAGCATTTT.

The gene calls are TRBV5-5 and TRBJ1-1; 7 bases match TRBD1. CDR1 SGHKS and CDR2 YYEKEE come from the germline V gene (reference sequence). There are 17 residues in the CDR3. Trimming took 0 bases from V and 4 from J; bases not matched to a gene: 12. This CDR3 reads CASSLGTGTAARTEAFF. The CDR3, as DNA: TGTGCCAGCAGCTTGGGTACCGGGACAGCGGCGCGCACTGAAGCTTTCTTT.